This T cell receptor (beta chain) was obtained from a study of control samples from healthy donors and cancer patients. Per the germline V gene, CDR1 is SGHVS and CDR2 is FQNEAQ. The J segment lost 6 bases and the V segment lost 3 bases, leaving 5 bases of the junction unmatched. The CDR3 sequence is 14 residues long. Measured with immunoSEQ multiplex PCR; TCRdb has only the in-frame clones, and not every one. The sample includes roughly 49,000 clones, approximately 90% of them seen just once. This clonotype was obtained from a man younger than 40 with colorectal cancer. Sequences were obtained from PBMCs. The chain has TRBV7-8 and TRBJ1-5, with TRBD1 matching 7 bases. CDR3 sequence reads: CASSFLQGSQPQHF. CDR3 in DNA: TGTGCCAGCAGCTTTTTACAGGGGAGTCAGCCCCAGCATTTT.